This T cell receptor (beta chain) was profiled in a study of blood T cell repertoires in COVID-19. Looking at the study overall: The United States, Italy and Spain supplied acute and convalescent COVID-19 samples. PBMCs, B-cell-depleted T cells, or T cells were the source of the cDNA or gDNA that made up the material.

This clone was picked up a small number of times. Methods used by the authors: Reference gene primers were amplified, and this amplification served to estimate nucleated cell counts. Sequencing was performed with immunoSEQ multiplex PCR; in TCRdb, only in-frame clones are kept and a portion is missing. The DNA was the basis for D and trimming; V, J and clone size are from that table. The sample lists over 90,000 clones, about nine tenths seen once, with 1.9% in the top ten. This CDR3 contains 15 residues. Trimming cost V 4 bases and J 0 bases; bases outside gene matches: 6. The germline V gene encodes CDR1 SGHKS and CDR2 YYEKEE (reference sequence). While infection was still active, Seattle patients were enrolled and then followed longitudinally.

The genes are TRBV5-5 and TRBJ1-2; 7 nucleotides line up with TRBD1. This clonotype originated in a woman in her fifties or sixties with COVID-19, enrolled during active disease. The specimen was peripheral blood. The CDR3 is CASSPSGTANYGYTF. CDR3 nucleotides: TGTGCCAGCAGCCCCTCTGGGACAGCTAACTATGGCTACACCTTC.